This T cell receptor (beta chain) was profiled in a study of T cell responses to AZD1222 COVID-19 vaccine. Study-wide points: The donors showed a predominance of white British ancestry and of females, with possible underestimation of clonal diversity.

Sequencing used immunoSEQ multiplex PCR; TCRdb keeps in-frame clones, though not all of them. Of about 140,000 clones listed, about 91% were seen once; the top ten hold 2.5% to 3.5%. A note on this clone: Its target is unknown.

Unmatched junction bases numbered 4, after V lost 6 bases and J lost 4 bases. CDR1 and CDR2 from the germline V gene are MDHEN and SYDVKM. The CDR3 has 14 residues. The sequencing used peripheral blood, collected on day 0 of AZD1222 vaccination. This receptor was identified in an adult in good health. This rearrangement joins TRBV28 to TRBJ2-3; 10 nucleotides match TRBD2. CDR3 sequence: CASSKGTSADTQYF. The DNA of the CDR3 is TGTGCCAGCAGCAAAGGGACTAGCGCAGATACGCAGTATTTT.